The rows below give T cell receptor beta chains drawn from one sample of a study of blood T cell repertoires in COVID-19. Method: immunoSEQ multiplex PCR; TCRdb's copy keeps in-frame clones and lacks some. The repertoire consists of about 280,000 clones, with 85% occurring once and the leading ten covering roughly 2.7%. Material: PBMCs or T cells enriched from blood (not recorded which). Receptors originate from a woman aged 45-59 years who had recovered from COVID-19. Both conserved end residues are part of each CDR3. The order of the fields is CDR3 length, J gene, clone size, D gene, V gene, CDR3 DNA, CDR3 protein. D genes are given only for firm matches. Clone size is not always given. Where it is, it says once, few, many or a class for expanded clones.

>14|TRBJ1-6|NA|NA|TRBV28
TGTGCCAGCAGTTTATCGGGACACCGTTCACCCCTCCACTTT
CASSLSGHRSPLHF
>19|TRBJ2-3|once|TRBD2|TRBV12-5
TGTGCTAGTGGTTACCAGACTAGCGGACACCGTGCTAGCACAGATACGCAGTATTTT
CASGYQTSGHRASTDTQYF
>13|TRBJ1-1|NA|NA|TRBV11-3
TGTGCCAGCAGCCTTCAGGGGTTCACTGAAGCTTTCTTT
CASSLQGFTEAFF
>17|TRBJ2-1|NA|NA|TRBV12-5
TGTGCTAGTGGGCGAGCCAATTTGTTGAGCTCCTACAATGAGCAGTTCTTC
CASGRANLLSSYNEQFF
>12|TRBJ1-1|NA|NA|TRBV30
TGTGCCTGGAACAGTGAAAACACTGAAGCTTTCTTT
CAWNSENTEAFF
>15|TRBJ1-1|NA|NA|TRBV12-2
TGTGCAAGTCGCCCGATAACAGGGGAAAACACTGAAGCTTTCTTT
CASRPITGENTEAFF
>15|TRBJ1-4|NA|NA|TRBV18
TGTGCCAGCTCACCTGGACACATTTCTAATGAAAAACTGTTTTTT
CASSPGHISNEKLFF
>14|TRBJ2-6|NA|NA|TRBV4-1
TGCGCCAGCAGCCTTACTAGGGGGGCCAACGTCCTGACTTTC
CASSLTRGANVLTF
>15|TRBJ2-7|NA|NA|TRBV5-1
TGCGCCAGCAGCGCCGGCGGGGGCAACTCCTACGAGCAGTACTTC
CASSAGGGNSYEQYF
>15|TRBJ1-4|few|TRBD1|TRBV5-1
TGCGCCAGCAGCGCAAACAGGGGTCTAGATGAAAAACTGTTTTTT
CASSANRGLDEKLFF
>14|TRBJ1-6|NA|NA|TRBV9
TGTGCCAGCAGCGTCCAGGGATCAAATTCACCCCTCCACTTT
CASSVQGSNSPLHF
>14|TRBJ2-3|NA|NA|TRBV30
TGTGCCTGGAGTGGCCTGGACAGTTCCGATACGCAGTATTTT
CAWSGLDSSDTQYF
>14|TRBJ2-1|NA|NA|TRBV2
TGTGCCAGCAGTCTGGGGCGATCCTACAATGAGCAGTTCTTC
CASSLGRSYNEQFF
>16|TRBJ1-6|NA|TRBD1|TRBV2
TGTGCCAGCAGTGGAATACAGGGGGCGAATAATTCACCCCTCCACTTT
CASSGIQGANNSPLHF
>15|TRBJ1-5|NA|NA|TRBV5-8
TGTGCCAGCAGCTTGTTTAGGGGAAGCAATCAGCCCCAGCATTTT
CASSLFRGSNQPQHF
>12|TRBJ2-1|NA|NA|TRBV18
TGTGCCAGCTCTTTACAGGACAATGAGCAGTTCTTC
CASSLQDNEQFF
>18|TRBJ2-2|NA|NA|TRBV7-8
TGTGCCAGCAGCTTAGAATACCCCGGACAACTCTCTTCCGGGGAGCTGTTTTTT
CASSLEYPGQLSSGELFF
>16|TRBJ2-7|NA|NA|TRBV4-1
TGCGCCAGCAGCCAAGCTCCCGGGATCAGCTCCTACGAGCAGTACTTC
CASSQAPGISSYEQYF
>15|TRBJ2-3|NA|TRBD2|TRBV24-1
TGTGCCACCAGTGTGGGGGGGGACCTCACAGATACGCAGTATTTT
CATSVGGDLTDTQYF
>15|TRBJ1-1|NA|NA|TRBV20-1
TGCAGTGCTAGTTGGCCCAGGGGTAGTTCGGCTGAAGCTTTCTTT
CSASWPRGSSAEAFF
>15|TRBJ2-1|NA|TRBD1|TRBV4-3
TGCGCCAGCAGCCAGCTTACAGGGGTGGGTAATGAGCAGTTCTTC
CASSQLTGVGNEQFF
>14|TRBJ1-4|NA|NA|TRBV3-1/TRBV3-2
TGTGCCAGCAGCCAAGGAGGGGGATGGGAAAAACTGTTTTTT
CASSQGGGWEKLFF
>15|TRBJ1-2|NA|NA|TRBV27
TGTGCCAGCAGGACGACAGGTGCGGAAATCTATGGCTACACCTTC
CASRTTGAEIYGYTF
>15|TRBJ1-5|NA|NA|TRBV19
TGTGCCTCTAGAAGGTCCAGAGAGCCCGGTCAGCCCCAGCATTTT
CASRRSREPGQPQHF
>13|TRBJ2-1|few|NA|TRBV7-2
TGTGCCAGCAGCTTAGAGGGGGGGAATGAGCAGTTCTTC
CASSLEGGNEQFF
>13|TRBJ2-5|NA|TRBD2|TRBV6-5
TGTGCCAGCATAGGACGACCGGGGGGGACCCAGTACTTC
CASIGRPGGTQYF
>16|TRBJ2-1|NA|TRBD2|TRBV7-2
TGTGCCAGCAGCTTAGTGTCCAGCGGGGCTAACAATGAGCAGTTCTTC
CASSLVSSGANNEQFF
>12|TRBJ1-2|NA|TRBD1|TRBV29-1
TGCAGCGTCACAGGGGTTGACGATGGCTACACCTTC
CSVTGVDDGYTF
>14|TRBJ2-2|NA|TRBD1|TRBV7-7
TGTGCCAGCAGCCAGGGGGCGAACACCGGGGAGCTGTTTTTT
CASSQGANTGELFF
>14|TRBJ2-2|NA|NA|TRBV19
TGTGCCAGTAGTCCGGGTGCCAACACCGGGGAGCTGTTTTTT
CASSPGANTGELFF
>15|TRBJ2-4|NA|NA|TRBV18
TGTGCCAGCTCACCGGAGGGTCTCGCCAAAAACATTCAGTACTTC
CASSPEGLAKNIQYF
>14|TRBJ2-7|once|NA|TRBV6-5
TGTGCCAGCAGGACCTGGGGGGGCCCCTACGAGCAGTACTTC
CASRTWGGPYEQYF
>14|TRBJ1-6|NA|TRBD1|TRBV28
TGTGCCAGCAGATCGGACAGGGTTCGTTCACCCCTCCACTTT
CASRSDRVRSPLHF
>13|TRBJ2-2|NA|NA|TRBV19
TGTGCCAGAGAGACACCTAACACCGGGGAGCTGTTTTTT
CARETPNTGELFF
>16|TRBJ2-7|NA|NA|TRBV7-8
TGTGCCAGCAGCCTAATGGGGCTCTTGAATACCTACGAGCAGTACTTC
CASSLMGLLNTYEQYF
>15|TRBJ1-2|NA|TRBD1|TRBV3-1/TRBV3-2
TGTGCCAGCAGCCAGGGGGACAGGCCTAACTATGGCTACACCTTC
CASSQGDRPNYGYTF
>15|TRBJ1-4|once|TRBD1|TRBV19
TGTGCCAGCACCAACCGACAGGGATCTAATGAAAAACTGTTTTTT
CASTNRQGSNEKLFF
>14|TRBJ1-1|NA|TRBD1|TRBV5-1
TGCGCCAGCAGCTCCTTAGACAGGGACACTGAAGCTTTCTTT
CASSSLDRDTEAFF
>13|TRBJ2-1|NA|NA|TRBV6-2/TRBV6-3
TGTGCCAGCAGTTACGAGGGATTCGATGAGCAGTTCTTC
CASSYEGFDEQFF
>12|TRBJ2-7|few|NA|TRBV7-9
TGTGCCAGCGCAGAAGGAGGGCACGAGCAGTACTTC
CASAEGGHEQYF
>13|TRBJ2-7|NA|NA|TRBV2
TGTGCCAGCAGTGAGCGAAGGGAGGTCGAGCAGTACTTC
CASSERREVEQYF